The next 25 T cell receptor beta chains were all read from a single sample in a study of shared clonotypes between healthy human individuals. Only in-frame clones appear in the TCRdb table, and some are missing; sequencing was by immunoSEQ multiplex PCR. Seen here are about 490,000 clones, over 65% observed once, and the top ten hold over 10%. The source material was PBMCs. The receptors here all came from a woman aged 40 to 50 in good health. Some clones in this sample may be carry-over from other donors' samples.

The chain carries TRBV7-2 and TRBJ2-1, with TRBD1 matching 8 bases. Trimming at V came to 5 bases and at J to 10 bases, leaving 16 bases not matched to a gene. CDR1 SGHTA and CDR2 FQGNSA come from the germline V gene. There are 16 residues in the CDR3. The CDR3 here is CASSPGQGWASMEQFF. For the CDR3, the DNA is TGTGCCAGCAGCCCCGGACAGGGTTGGGCCTCAATGGAGCAGTTCTTC.

This clone was found a few times. The chain uses TRBV30 and TRBJ2-1; 7 nucleotides agree with TRBD2. The length of the CDR3 is 14 residues. V shed 2 bases and J 4 bases; nucleotides not matched to a gene: 5. The germline V gene encodes CDR1 GTSNPN and CDR2 SVGIG (reference sequence). CDR3 loop: CAWSTSGDYNEQFF. In DNA, the CDR3 is TGTGCCTGGAGTACCAGCGGGGATTACAATGAGCAGTTCTTC.

This sequence joins TRBV28 and TRBJ2-1; D is undetermined. The CDR3 loop spans 11 amino acids. Germline V gene sequence: CDR1 MDHEN, CDR2 SYDVKM. The germline V and J ends were trimmed by 5 bases and 9 bases, with 8 bases remaining between them. CDR3 in DNA: TGTGCCAGCAGTACCCCAGCTGAGCAGTTCTTC. It is translated as CASSTPAEQFF.

This clone showed up just a few times. J is TRBJ2-5 and V is TRBV5-6, with D perhaps matching TRBD1 (6 bases). The J call could be wrong; TRBJ2-7 is a better fit for the DNA end. Germline lookup yields CDR1 SGHDT and CDR2 YYEEEE. There are 14 residues in the CDR3. Here the CDR3 DNA reads TGTGCCAGCAGCTATCAGCAGGGGCCCTACGAGCAGTACTTC. Its translation: CASSYQQGPYEQYF.

The chain combines TRBV10-3 with TRBJ1-1, with a weak D call TRBD1 (6 bases). Germline CDR1 reads ENHRY; CDR2 reads SYGVKD. V lost 10 bases, J lost 0 bases, and 12 bases lay in between. The CDR3 loop spans 13 amino acids. The CDR3: CATYREVNTEAFF. CDR3 nucleotides: TGTGCCACCTACAGGGAAGTGAACACTGAAGCTTTCTTT.

This chain joins TRBV19 and TRBJ2-1, with unresolved D. The CDR3 spans 17 residues. Trimming stripped 7 bases from V and 0 bases from J, with 19 bases between. Germline CDR1 reads LNHDA; CDR2 reads SQIVND (reference sequence). CDR3 sequence reads: CASTANPHPLSYNEQFF. The DNA for the CDR3 is TGTGCCAGTACCGCCAACCCTCACCCCCTCTCCTACAATGAGCAGTTCTTC.

This clone showed up just a few times. The rearrangement uses TRBV10-3 and TRBJ2-5, with TRBD1 as a possible D gene (6 bases). This CDR3 has 13 amino acids. V dropped 6 bases and J dropped 3 bases, with 11 bases sitting between them. CDR1 and CDR2 from the germline V gene are ENHRY and SYGVKD. The DNA of the CDR3 is TGTGCCATCAGCCCCGGACAGAAAGAGACCCAGTACTTC. This codes for CAISPGQKETQYF.

The table lists this clone with a count of one. The V and J genes are TRBV20-1 and TRBJ2-1, with no clear D. There are 11 residues in the CDR3. V shed 5 bases and J shed 8 bases, with 10 bases lying between them. Germline-derived CDR1 and CDR2 are DFQATT and SNEGSKA (reference sequence). Here the CDR3 reads CSASPGYEQFF. The CDR3 nucleotides read TGCAGTGCTTCCCCCGGCTATGAGCAGTTCTTC.

The chain couples TRBV21-1 to TRBJ2-7; whether TRBD1, the table's D call, matches the DNA was not checked. TRBV21-1 is designated a pseudogene. The length of the CDR3 is 14 residues. CDR3 sequence (DNA): TGTGCCAGCAGCAATCCAGGGTTTTCCTACGAGCAGTACTTC. This codes for CASSNPGFSYEQYF.

The chain links TRBV28 to TRBJ2-7; a possible D gene is TRBD2 (6 bases). The CDR3 length is 14 residues. V lost 3 bases to trimming and J lost 5 bases, with 14 bases between them. The germline gives CDR1 MDHEN, CDR2 SYDVKM. CDR3: CASSFPGRGNEQYF. The CDR3 coding sequence is TGTGCCAGCAGTTTTCCCGGGAGAGGCAACGAGCAGTACTTC.

The V call is TRBV4-1, the J call TRBJ2-4, with D uncertain. Germline CDR1 MGHRA, CDR2 YSYEKL. The CDR3 has 13 amino acids. Trimming removed 1 base at V and 5 bases at J, with 6 bases between. The CDR3 loop is CASSQGRENIQYF. CDR3 DNA sequence: TGCGCCAGCAGCCAAGGACGGGAAAACATTCAGTACTTC.

The chain employs TRBV5-1 and TRBJ2-7; the match to TRBD2 covers 12 bases. CDR1 and CDR2 (germline): SGHRS, YFSETQ. The CDR3 loop spans 15 amino acids. The ends lost 5 bases at V and 2 bases at J; junction bases unmatched: 5. The CDR3 sequence is CASSVTSGRAYEQYF. CDR3 nucleotides: TGCGCCAGCAGTGTGACTAGCGGGAGAGCCTACGAGCAGTACTTC.

This clone was recorded only once. J is TRBJ1-1 and V is TRBV5-4; the D gene is possibly TRBD1 (5 bases). The CDR3 spans 15 residues. Trimming cost V 4 bases and J 1 base, with 14 bases left between them. The germline V gene has CDR1 SGHNT and CDR2 YYREEE (reference sequence). CDR3 loop: CASSIGVWGNTEAFF. CDR3 nucleotide sequence: TGTGCCAGCAGCATAGGGGTGTGGGGGAACACTGAAGCTTTCTTT.

DNA for the CDR3: TGTGCCAGCTCACCAGAGACAGGGCTGGCAGATACGCAGTATTTT. It translates to CASSPETGLADTQYF. This chain joins TRBV18 and TRBJ2-3; 7 bases map to TRBD1. This CDR3 is 15 amino acids long. Germline loops: CDR1 KGHSH, CDR2 LQKENI. V lost 2 bases, J lost 4 bases, and 6 bases stayed unmatched.

This rearrangement joins TRBV21-1 to TRBJ2-5; no DNA check was done on the table's D call, TRBD2. TRBV21-1 is recorded as a pseudogene. The CDR3 loop spans 16 amino acids. In DNA, the CDR3 is TGTGCCAGCAGCCTGAGGAAGACTAGCAGGCGAGAGACCCAGTACTTC. It is translated as CASSLRKTSRRETQYF.

This clone was recorded once. This chain links TRBV19 with TRBJ1-1; tentative D call: TRBD1 (5 bases). Germline V gene lookup returns CDR1 LNHDA and CDR2 SQIVND (reference sequence). Deletions cut 1 base from V and 5 bases from J, with 8 bases between. The CDR3 contains 13 residues. In DNA, the CDR3 is TGTGCCAGTAGTATAGGGTGGGGGACTGAAGCTTTCTTT. It translates to CASSIGWGTEAFF. Full variable domain (outside the CDR3, taken from reference TRBV19 and TRBJ1-1): DGGITQSPKYLFRKEGQNVTLSCEQNLNHDAMYWYRQDPGQGLRLIYYSQIVNDFQKGDIAEGYSVSREKKESFPLTVTSAQKNPTAFYLCASSIGWGTEAFFGQGTRLTVV.

This clone occurred a few times. The J gene is TRBJ2-7, the V gene TRBV5-1; D unresolved. The V end lost 6 bases, the J end lost 7 bases, and 20 bases lay between the germline ends. The germline V gene encodes CDR1 SGHRS and CDR2 YFSETQ. This CDR3 region has 14 residues. The CDR3 DNA reads as TGCGCCAGCACCACCGCACCGGCCTTGGGGGAGCAGTACTTC. Protein: CASTTAPALGEQYF.

On this clone itself: Only one base separates this from a far larger clonotype, so it likely reflects a read error. The chain recombines TRBV30 with TRBJ2-1, with no clear D. Germline loops: CDR1 GTSNPN, CDR2 SVGIG (reference sequence). The length of the CDR3 is 13 residues. The ends were cut back, 8 bases at V and 6 bases at J, with 17 bases in the middle. CDR3 in DNA: TGTGCCGGGTCCGCCGGTCCGCCCAATGAGCAGTTCTTC. Translated, it gives CAGSAGPPNEQFF.

The CDR3 protein is CASSLSSGPQETQYF. The CDR3 DNA reads TGTGCCAGCAGCTTGTCTAGCGGGCCACAAGAGACCCAGTACTTC. The rearrangement uses TRBV7-9 and TRBJ2-5, with 8 bases matching TRBD2. The V segment lost 3 bases and the J segment 2 bases; nucleotides outside the gene matches: 5. Germline CDR1 reads SEHNR; CDR2 reads FQNEAQ (reference sequence). The CDR3 is 15 amino acids.

The sample holds one count of this clone. This sequence joins TRBV19 and TRBJ2-2, with D possibly matching TRBD1 (5 bases). Germline assignment: CDR1 LNHDA and CDR2 SQIVND (reference sequence). Trimming removed 5 bases at V and 5 bases at J, with 15 bases between. The CDR3 runs to 15 residues. The DNA for the CDR3 is TGTGCCAGTAGTTGGGCAGGGCTCCGAACCGGGGAGCTGTTTTTT. This codes for CASSWAGLRTGELFF.

About this clone: Being one base from a much bigger clone, this may be a read error. As the CDR3 is not closed by the conserved phenylalanine or tryptophan, this likely results from a read error. The CDR3 protein is CASSATSGSLNEQYL. For the CDR3, the DNA is TGCGCCAGCAGTGCAACTAGCGGGAGTCTGAACGAGCAGTACCTC. This chain joins TRBV10-2 and TRBJ2-7; 11 bases match TRBD2. Germline CDR1 and CDR2: WSHSY and SAAADI. This CDR3 comprises 15 residues. The trim removed 4 bases at V and 5 bases at J, leaving 7 bases unmatched.

The chain combines TRBV10-2 with TRBJ2-3; TRBD2 aligns across 9 bases. The CDR3 consists of 15 residues. Germline CDR1 is WSHSY and CDR2 is SAAADI. The trim removed 10 bases at V and 14 bases at J, leaving 22 bases unmatched. CDR3 DNA sequence: TGCGCCACCCAGGGAGCGGGAGGTTGGCGGAGGGGTTCGTATTTT. Its translation is CATQGAGGWRRGSYF.

The chain combines TRBV6-1 with TRBJ1-4, with a tentative D call TRBD1 (5 bases). Per the germline V gene, CDR1 is MNHNS and CDR2 is SASEGT. The CDR3 totals 14 residues. Trimming took off 4 bases at V and 5 bases at J, with 11 bases between the two ends. As DNA, the CDR3 is TGTGCCAGCAGTGGGGACGGAACAAATGAAAAACTGTTTTTT. Protein: CASSGDGTNEKLFF.

V usage is TRBV5-1 and J usage is TRBJ1-4; tentative D call: TRBD1 (5 bases). Germline loops: CDR1 SGHRS, CDR2 YFSETQ. Trimming cost V 0 bases and J 7 bases, with 13 bases left between them. CDR3 length: 15 residues. CDR3 in DNA: TGCGCCAGCAGCTTGGGGCCAGGGACGGCTGAAAAACTGTTTTTT. Residues: CASSLGPGTAEKLFF.

This chain connects TRBV19 to TRBJ1-2; tentative D call: TRBD1 (5 bases). The CDR3 consists of 15 residues. CDR1 and CDR2 from the germline V gene are LNHDA and SQIVND (reference sequence). V dropped 5 bases and J dropped 7 bases, with 20 bases sitting between them. This chain's CDR3 is CASSVLGRDLGGYTF. For the CDR3, the DNA is TGTGCCAGTAGTGTATTGGGGCGTGATTTGGGTGGCTACACCTTC.